This T cell receptor beta chain originates from a study of T cells after yellow fever vaccination. Study at large: Fractions low in cell number were prepared with SMART-Seq v4 Ultra Low Input. Study results and limitations: Most primary-vaccination clones reappeared after the booster (about 95% CD4, approximately 88% CD8). It was a weaker secondary response, yet one that peaked faster, at day 5 versus 15.

Concerning this clonotype itself: The antigen is not known.

This CDR3 region has 16 residues. Germline loops: CDR1 SGHRS, CDR2 YFSETQ. V gave up 4 bases and J gave up 2 bases; unmatched junction bases: 10. Template-switching 5'RACE yielded the TCR cDNA; a universal primer site and UMIs were added in the process. TCRdb re-analysed the 5' RACE reads in MiXCR, keeping a single row per CDR3 protein. The table shows hundreds of thousands of distinct CDR3 sequences, with roughly a sixth occurring only once. This clonotype was obtained from a man younger than 30 who received the YFV17D yellow fever vaccine. The sequences come from PBMCs, collected before the yellow fever booster vaccination. The V and J genes are TRBV5-1 and TRBJ2-5; 8 bases align to TRBD2. CDR3 sequence (DNA): TGCGCCAGCAGCCCAGGAGGCGGGGGGCGGCAAGAGACCCAGTACTTC. This translates into CASSPGGGGRQETQYF.